Shown below are 19 T cell receptor beta chains from a single sample sequenced in a study of shared clonotypes between healthy human individuals. Sequencing used immunoSEQ multiplex PCR; TCRdb keeps in-frame clones, though not all of them. The sample has over a million clones, roughly 96% seen once. Material for sequencing was naive CD4+ T cells sorted from blood. Indicated subset: CD45RA+ positively selected. Every receptor here comes from a man aged 25 to 45 in good health.

The table lists this clone with a few counts. This chain connects TRBV19 to TRBJ1-2; D unclear. The CDR3 covers 14 residues. CDR1 is LNHDA and CDR2 is SQIVND in the germline V gene (reference sequence). Trimming shortened V by 5 bases and J by 3 bases, and 13 bases separated the two germline ends. The CDR3 region has the DNA TGTGCCAGTAGTTTGGGAGGTGCCTACTATGGCTACACCTTC. The encoded protein is CASSLGGAYYGYTF.

This clone was counted a single time. The chain recombines TRBV5-4 with TRBJ2-5; 11 bases align to TRBD1. Losses at the gene ends were 7 bases for V and 6 bases for J; bases not matched to a gene: 5. The CDR3 loop spans 13 amino acids. Germline lookup yields CDR1 SGHNT and CDR2 YYREEE (reference sequence). CDR3 region: CASRDRGGKTQYF. The CDR3 DNA is TGTGCCAGCCGGGACAGGGGGGGAAAGACCCAGTACTTC. The variable domain in full, with the rest retrieved from reference TRBV5-4 and TRBJ2-5, is ETGVTQSPTHLIKTRGQQVTLRCSSQSGHNTVSWYQQALGQGPQFIFQYYREEENGRGNFPPRFSGLQFPNYSSELNVNALELDDSALYLCASRDRGGKTQYFGPGTRLLVL.

The V and J genes are TRBV25-1 and TRBJ1-1; D is perhaps TRBD1 (5 bases). The germline V gene has CDR1 MGHDK and CDR2 SYGVNS. The CDR3 covers 13 residues. The V and J ends lost 4 bases and 2 bases respectively, with 8 bases between them. As DNA, the CDR3 is TGTGCCAGCAGTGTAACAGGCAACACTGAAGCTTTCTTT. Translated, it gives CASSVTGNTEAFF.

The chain couples TRBV28 to TRBJ2-3, with D unresolved. V dropped 6 bases and J dropped 4 bases, with 11 bases sitting between them. The V gene's germline CDR1 is MDHEN and CDR2 SYDVKM. This CDR3 contains 13 residues. This CDR3 is CASSNIPPDTQYF. In nucleotides, the CDR3 is TGTGCCAGCAGCAACATACCACCAGATACGCAGTATTTT.

About this clone: This same CDR3 is encoded by further DNA sequences in the sample. CDR3 in amino acids: CASSLAGGEQYF. DNA for the CDR3: TGTGCCAGCAGCTTAGCTGGGGGAGAGCAGTACTTC. The rearrangement uses TRBV7-2 and TRBJ2-7; D assignment may be TRBD1 or TRBD2 (5 bases each). The germline CDR1 and CDR2 sequences are SGHTA and FQGNSA. The V end lost 0 bases, the J end lost 7 bases, and 7 bases lay between the germline ends. The CDR3 covers 12 residues.

About this clone itself: Other DNA sequences from this sample encode an identical CDR3 as well. The chain is built from TRBV18 and TRBJ2-7; 8 nucleotides align to TRBD2. In germline, CDR1 is KGHSH, CDR2 LQKENI. After removal of 3 bases from V and 0 bases from J, the junction contained 1 base not matched to a gene. The CDR3 spans 14 residues. In DNA, the CDR3 is TGTGCCAGCTCACCCGGGAGGGGCTCCTACGAGCAGTACTTC. Its translation: CASSPGRGSYEQYF.

V is TRBV10-3 and J is TRBJ1-1; D remains unclear. The CDR3 is 13 residues long. Germline assignment: CDR1 ENHRY and CDR2 SYGVKD. Trimming shortened V by 11 bases and J by 7 bases, and 20 bases separated the two germline ends. Here the CDR3 reads CASKADSGDEAFF. The CDR3 coding sequence is TGTGCCTCTAAAGCGGACTCGGGTGATGAAGCTTTCTTT.

V is TRBV11-2 and J is TRBJ1-3, with 9 bases fitting TRBD1. The CDR3 has 14 residues. Trimming cost V 6 bases and J 2 bases; bases outside gene matches: 2. Germline V lookup: CDR1 SGHAT, CDR2 FQNNGV. The CDR3 loop is CASRRTGAGNTIYF. The CDR3 DNA follows: TGTGCCAGCAGGCGGACAGGGGCTGGAAACACCATATATTTT.

The table lists this clone with a few counts. The chain carries TRBV5-1 and TRBJ2-6; D gene uncertain. V dropped 7 bases and J dropped 0 bases, with 5 bases sitting between them. This CDR3 is built from 13 residues. Per the germline V gene, CDR1 is SGHRS and CDR2 is YFSETQ. The CDR3 loop reads CASADSGANVLTF. CDR3 sequence (DNA): TGCGCCAGCGCCGACTCTGGGGCCAACGTCCTGACTTTC.

V is TRBV29-1 and J is TRBJ2-1; 9 positions agree with TRBD2. The CDR3 runs 15 residues. CDR1 and CDR2 from the germline V gene are SQVTM and ANQGSEA. V shed 5 bases and J 2 bases; nucleotides not matched to a gene: 7. CDR3 sequence reads: CSVNGLARTYNEQFF. DNA of the CDR3: TGCAGCGTTAACGGACTAGCGAGAACCTACAATGAGCAGTTCTTC.

This chain joins TRBV29-1 and TRBJ2-7, with D possibly being TRBD1 (6 bases). The CDR3 has 13 amino acids. Trimming removed 3 bases at V and 2 bases at J, with 11 bases between. CDR1 and CDR2 (germline): SQVTM, ANQGSEA. For the CDR3, the DNA is TGCAGCGTTGATTCGGGACAAACCTACGAGCAGTACTTC. Its protein product is CSVDSGQTYEQYF.

The chain recombines TRBV2 with TRBJ2-5, with TRBD2 matching 9 bases. Germline trimming cut 4 bases from V and 1 base from J; bases unmatched to any gene: 10. The germline V gene encodes CDR1 SNHLY and CDR2 FYNNEI. The CDR3 totals 17 residues. CDR3 sequence: CASSVLSSGARQETQYF. In DNA, the CDR3 is TGTGCCAGCAGTGTCCTGTCTAGCGGGGCGCGCCAAGAGACCCAGTACTTC.

V gene TRBV9 combines with J gene TRBJ1-4, with D possibly being TRBD1 (5 bases). This CDR3 spans 15 amino acids. The V gene's germline CDR1 is SGDLS and CDR2 YYNGEE. V lost 0 bases and J lost 6, with 12 bases in between. The CDR3 region is CASSVGLGVDEKLFF. In DNA form, the CDR3 reads TGTGCCAGCAGCGTAGGTTTGGGGGTTGATGAAAAACTGTTTTTT. Full variable domain (outside the CDR3, taken from reference TRBV9 and TRBJ1-4): DSGVTQTPKHLITATGQRVTLRCSPRSGDLSVYWYQQSLDQGLQFLIQYYNGEERAKGNILERFSAQQFPDLHSELNLSSLELGDSALYFCASSVGLGVDEKLFFGSGTQLSVL.

The chain combines TRBV27 with TRBJ2-3, with 7 bases fitting TRBD2. Looked up from germline, CDR1 is MNHEY and CDR2 is SMNVEV (reference sequence). CDR3 length: 17 residues. V dropped 2 bases and J dropped 8; count of bases not matched to a gene: 16. The DNA for the CDR3 is TGTGCCAGCAGTTTAGAGGGTAGGACTAGAGCTTTAGGTACGCAGTATTTT. Translation gives CASSLEGRTRALGTQYF.

The rearrangement uses TRBV2 and TRBJ2-5, with 11 bases matching TRBD2. Per the germline V gene, CDR1 is SNHLY and CDR2 is FYNNEI. CDR3 length: 14 amino acids. Germline trimming cut 4 bases from V and 2 bases from J; bases unmatched to any gene: 0. CDR3 sequence (DNA): TGTGCCAGCAGTGGGACTAGCGGGCAAGAGACCCAGTACTTC. Protein product: CASSGTSGQETQYF.

The rearrangement uses TRBV9 and TRBJ1-4; D gene ambiguous. Germline CDR1 and CDR2: SGDLS and YYNGEE. The CDR3 spans 14 residues. The germline V and J ends were trimmed by 4 bases and 8 bases, with 15 bases remaining between them. The CDR3: CASSPEVTPEKLFF. The CDR3 DNA follows: TGTGCCAGCAGCCCGGAGGTGACTCCCGAAAAACTGTTTTTT. Based on the CDR3 plus reference TRBV9 and TRBJ1-4, the full variable domain is DSGVTQTPKHLITATGQRVTLRCSPRSGDLSVYWYQQSLDQGLQFLIQYYNGEERAKGNILERFSAQQFPDLHSELNLSSLELGDSALYFCASSPEVTPEKLFFGSGTQLSVL.

The chain uses TRBV20-1 and TRBJ2-1, with unresolved D. The germline V gene has CDR1 DFQATT and CDR2 SNEGSKA (reference sequence). This CDR3 has 11 residues. V was clipped by 5 bases and J by 10 bases, with 12 bases between them. This CDR3 is CSAATPSEQFF. DNA of the CDR3: TGCAGTGCTGCCACTCCGTCGGAGCAGTTCTTC.

The rearrangement uses TRBV14 and TRBJ2-5; D unclear. With 0 bases removed from V and 13 bases from J, the gap between germline ends came to 12 bases. Germline V gives CDR1 SGHDN, CDR2 FVKESK. CDR3 length: 12 amino acids. The DNA for the CDR3 is TGTGCCAGCAGCCAAGATCACCGGCAAAGGTACTTC. Translated, it gives CASSQDHRQRYF.

The chain links TRBV10-1 to TRBJ2-5; TRBD2 matches at 10 bases. Trimming at V came to 6 bases and at J to 5 bases, leaving 6 bases not matched to a gene. Per germline, CDR1 WNHNN and CDR2 SYGVQD (reference sequence). The CDR3 contains 14 residues. CDR3 amino acids: CASSPSGSRETQYF. Here the CDR3 DNA reads TGCGCCAGCAGCCCTAGCGGGAGTCGGGAGACCCAGTACTTC.